The entry below describes one T cell receptor (beta chain). In the source study's methods: Using reference gene primer amplification, nucleated cell counts were estimated. Sequencing used immunoSEQ multiplex PCR; TCRdb keeps in-frame clones, though not all of them. From that table come the V and J calls and clone size; the DNA was used to work out D and trimming. The repertoire consists of under 200,000 clones, with 80% occurring once and the leading ten covering about 6.5%. This sample was included in a study of blood T cell repertoires in COVID-19. Study summary: The origin of the acute and convalescent COVID-19 samples was the United States, Italy and Spain. Nucleic acid was either cDNA or gDNA, and it came from T cells, B-cell-depleted T cells, or PBMCs.

The CDR3 totals 15 residues. J gave up 2 bases and V 3 bases, and 1 base lay outside the gene matches. Germline CDR1 SGHDN, CDR2 FVKESK. The specimen was peripheral blood. The rearrangement joins TRBV14 to TRBJ2-6, with 7 bases aligning to TRBD2. This TCR was sampled from a man aged 65 to 79 with active or convalescent COVID-19. The CDR3, as DNA: TGTGCCAGCAGCCAGGCGGGAGCTGGGGCCAACGTCCTGACTTTC. Protein: CASSQAGAGANVLTF.